The entry below describes one TCR beta chain. Only a few counts were recorded for this clonotype. There is no known antigen for this receptor. At one end the junction does not follow the germline gene, possibly because of a read error. This entry is derived from a study of human T cells and chemical hapten exposure (dated by TCRdb to the early 2020s). Notes on the research overall: The libraries were sequenced as a pool, and the TCR yield per sample differed mostly because of small variations in library volumes within the pool. Peripheral blood TCR repertoire changes were tracked in vivo in alopecia patients during primary and secondary sensitization to the hapten diphenylcyclopropenone (DPC). Each blood RNA sample was used to sequence both TCR alpha and TCR beta chains. The paper as a whole reports these results and caveats: The number of TCRs above 1 in 1000 frequency did not change with DPC sensitization; there was no evidence of global repertoire structure alterations. After repeated subsampling, the strength of the expansion versus patch-test correlation and the threshold at which it became significant changed.

Total RNA was extracted from unfractionated whole blood collected in Tempus Blood RNA tubes. As TCR sequencing controls, several healthy volunteers were used, with blood taken at day 0, 2 weeks and 6 weeks. The library was prepared using 5' RACE. Sequencer: Illumina MiSeq. During library preparation, unique molecular identifiers were attached to individual cDNA molecules so that TCRs could be counted in a quantitative, reproducible way. The authors processed their data as follows. Samples had a median of 95,638 TCRs, with a range from about 23,224 to 750,000. V, J and CDR3 annotation of the TCR reads was carried out using the Decombinator software suite. Every sample was subsampled to the same number of TCRs (28,000) for the PS versus PT1 abundance plots. Expanded TCRs were defined as absent before sensitization and observed at least eight times at the 2-week time point. TCRdb applied fastp at Q25 and MiXCR to the public reads, then kept only in-frame beta chains. For every CDR3 protein sequence, its rows merge into one entry that carries the most common genes and DNA. TCRdb, rather than the study authors, made the V and J calls. The sample table contains about 120,000 distinct CDR3 sequences; only one count was recorded for approximately 20% of them. The ten biggest clones cover approximately 2.8% of the sample.

There are 18 amino acids in the CDR3, from cysteine to phenylalanine inclusive. Only CDR3 DNA remains: 54 bases, in frame from the first base. Based on the germline V gene (reference sequence), the CDR1 and CDR2 sequences are LGHDT and YNNKEL. This sequence was found in a human donor in good health. The rearranged segments are TRBV3-1 and TRBJ2-5; the D match is possibly TRBD1 or TRBD2, with 7 bases aligned in each. The CDR3 has the sequence CSRVERDPTGRGRETQYF. In nucleotides, the sequence is TGCTCCCGGGTAGAGAGAGACCCGACAGGGAGGGGTAGAGAGACCCAGTACTTC.